The rows below give T cell receptor beta chains drawn from one sample of a study of regulatory T cells in long-lasting Graves disease. TCRdb ran MiXCR on the multiplex PCR reads and lists one entry per CDR3 protein. Found here are 600,000 to 850,000 distinct CDR3 sequences, about 32% of them singletons; the top ten hold about 42%. The sample consisted of peripheral blood mononuclear cells (PBMCs), taken when the disease was refractory, from a patient treated with antithyroid drugs. Receptors originate from a female donor with Graves disease. Each CDR3 is given with its conserved first and last residue. Fields, in order: D gene, clone size, J gene, V gene, CDR3 protein, CDR3 DNA. D genes are given only for firm matches. Not every row has a clone size; where given, it reads once, few, many or a size class.

D: -; size: -; J: TRBJ2-5; V: TRBV19; CDR3: CASSIVGQSETQYF; DNA: TGTGCCAGTAGTATCGTCGGCCAGTCGGAGACCCAGTACTTC
D: -; size: few; J: TRBJ2-2; V: TRBV30; CDR3: CAWRGLLLQNTGELFF; DNA: TGTGCCTGGAGGGGCCTTCTTTTGCAGAACACCGGGGAGCTGTTTTTT
D: -; size: many; J: TRBJ1-5; V: TRBV12-3/TRBV12-4; CDR3: CASSFMGQPQHF; DNA: TGTGCCAGCAGCTTTATGGGGCAGCCCCAGCATTTT
D: -; size: many; J: TRBJ2-5; V: TRBV7-3; CDR3: CASSLGPGETQYF; DNA: TGTGCCAGCAGCTTAGGCCCTGGGGAGACCCAGTACTTC
D: -; size: few; J: TRBJ1-4; V: TRBV29-1; CDR3: CSVGSGKEKLFF; DNA: TGCAGCGTTGGGTCAGGGAAGGAAAAACTGTTTTTT
D: -; size: -; J: TRBJ2-5; V: TRBV29-1; CDR3: CSVQNPGETQYF; DNA: TGCAGCGTTCAAAACCCAGGGGAGACCCAGTACTTC
D: TRBD1; size: many; J: TRBJ2-7; V: TRBV11-2; CDR3: CASSADRAGEQYF; DNA: TGTGCCAGCAGCGCAGACAGGGCCGGGGAGCAGTACTTC
D: -; size: -; J: TRBJ2-2; V: TRBV10-1; CDR3: CASSESRPGELFF; DNA: TGCGCCAGCAGTGAGTCGAGACCCGGGGAGCTGTTTTTT
D: -; size: -; J: TRBJ1-6; V: TRBV20-1; CDR3: CSAPMNRDSPLHF; DNA: TGCAGTGCTCCCATGAACAGGGACTCACCCCTCCACTTT
D: TRBD1; size: -; J: TRBJ2-5; V: TRBV28; CDR3: CASSLYGQGWGETRHF; DNA: TGTGCCAGTAGTTTATACGGACAGGGGTGGGGGGAGACCCGGCACTTC
D: -; size: few; J: TRBJ2-7; V: TRBV20-1; CDR3: CSVRGRNEQYF; DNA: TGCAGTGTCAGGGGTAGGAACGAGCAGTACTTC